Below are 9 T cell receptor beta chains sequenced from a single sample in a study of OX40 agonist ivuxolimab in advanced cancers. Profiled with immunoSEQ multiplex PCR; TCRdb holds only in-frame clones, not every one. The sample yields around 100,000 clones, 89% seen once. This sample comprised CD4+ or CD8+ T cells sorted from blood, obtained in a trial of the OX40 agonist ivuxolimab. The receptors were gathered from an adult with an advanced solid tumor such as melanoma, head and neck, liver or kidney cancer.

The chain joins TRBV28 to TRBJ1-5, with D possibly being TRBD1 (5 bases). Germline assignment: CDR1 MDHEN and CDR2 SYDVKM. V shed 7 bases and J shed 6 bases, with 13 bases lying between them. The length of the CDR3 is 13 residues. CDR3 coding DNA: TGTGCCAGCAACTCCGGGGGGGGTCAGCCCCAGCATTTT. It yields the protein CASNSGGGQPQHF.

The J gene is TRBJ2-1, the V gene TRBV4-2, with D possibly being TRBD1 (5 bases). Trimming stripped 1 base from V and 1 base from J, with 11 bases between. CDR3 size: 16 residues. Germline CDR1 LGHNA, CDR2 YNFKEQ. The CDR3 reads CASSQAQGWSYNEQFF. CDR3 coding DNA: TGTGCCAGCAGCCAAGCGCAGGGTTGGTCCTACAATGAGCAGTTCTTC.

V usage is TRBV11-2 and J usage is TRBJ2-3; 10 nucleotides match TRBD2. Germline V gene sequence: CDR1 SGHAT, CDR2 FQNNGV. This CDR3 is 15 amino acids long. With V trimmed by 3 bases and J by 4 bases, 4 bases remained unmatched. CDR3 amino acids: CASSFQAGGSDTQYF. CDR3 nucleotides: TGTGCCAGCAGCTTTCAAGCGGGGGGGTCAGATACGCAGTATTTT.

The chain has TRBV6-6 and TRBJ1-5; D call uncertain. With 0 bases removed from V and 5 bases from J, the gap between germline ends came to 8 bases. The V gene's germline CDR1 is MNHNY and CDR2 SVGAGI (reference sequence). This CDR3 has 14 amino acids. CDR3 region: CASSYSGRDQPQHF. The CDR3 nucleotides are TGTGCCAGCAGTTACTCGGGTCGGGATCAGCCCCAGCATTTT.

The chain recombines TRBV4-2 with TRBJ2-1, with D possibly TRBD2 on 6 matching bases. The germline V gene encodes CDR1 LGHNA and CDR2 YNFKEQ. The V end was cut by 0 bases, the J end by 9 bases, with 18 bases between. There are 16 residues in the CDR3. The CDR3 loop is CASSQEVNSRSGEQFF. The DNA of the CDR3 is TGTGCCAGCAGCCAAGAGGTAAACTCCCGTAGCGGTGAGCAGTTCTTC.

The V and J genes are TRBV4-1 and TRBJ1-6, with D hard to call. This CDR3 comprises 14 residues. Per germline, CDR1 MGHRA and CDR2 YSYEKL. Trimming pared 0 bases from V and 9 bases from J, leaving 9 bases between. This CDR3 is CASSQEYGISPLHF. In DNA form, the CDR3 reads TGCGCCAGCAGCCAAGAGTACGGAATTTCACCCCTCCACTTT.

The CDR3 nucleotides read TGTGCCAGTAGTGGTGGGGTCAGGGGGAAACAAGAGACCCAGTACTTC. Amino acid sequence: CASSGGVRGKQETQYF. This rearrangement joins TRBV19 to TRBJ2-5, with 7 bases fitting TRBD1. The J segment lost 2 bases and the V segment lost 5 bases, leaving 11 bases of the junction unmatched. Germline assignment: CDR1 LNHDA and CDR2 SQIVND (reference sequence). The CDR3 runs 16 residues.

As concerns this clone: The same CDR3 also results from other DNA sequences found in this sample. The chain joins TRBV6-1 to TRBJ1-1; perhaps TRBD1 as D (5 bases). Germline V gene sequence: CDR1 MNHNS, CDR2 SASEGT. The CDR3 loop spans 13 amino acids. Trimming pared 6 bases from V and 11 bases from J, leaving 19 bases between. Here the CDR3 reads CASRDTGTHEAFF. CDR3 nucleotide sequence: TGTGCCAGCAGGGATACCGGGACCCATGAGGCTTTCTTT.

The V and J genes are TRBV4-1 and TRBJ1-5, with D hard to call. This CDR3 is built from 15 residues. The germline V and J ends were trimmed by 0 bases and 10 bases, with 16 bases remaining between them. Germline V gene lookup returns CDR1 MGHRA and CDR2 YSYEKL. CDR3 residues: CASSQERGLPSPQHF. As DNA, the CDR3 is TGCGCCAGCAGCCAAGAACGCGGCCTGCCGAGCCCCCAGCATTTT.